Below, 6 T cell receptor beta chains from the same sample are listed, as sequenced in a study of T-cell reconstitution after alpha-beta-depleted transplantation in children. The TCRbeta library was prepared with unique molecular identifiers. One entry per CDR3 protein results from TCRdb running MiXCR on the PCR reads. This table holds fewer than 750,000 distinct CDR3 sequences, about 21% found once. The specimen comprised PBMCs, mostly from graft donor cells, sampled 360 days after TCRalphabeta/CD19-depleted stem cell transplant. These receptors all come from a boy younger than two who had a stem cell transplant for acute myeloid leukemia, so the T cells may come from the graft donor.

This clonotype has a handful of counts. The rearrangement joins TRBV5-1 to TRBJ2-5; D unresolved. V dropped 3 bases and J dropped 2 bases, with 14 bases sitting between them. CDR1 and CDR2 (germline): SGHRS, YFSETQ. The CDR3 runs to 15 residues. The CDR3 region is CASSSNSGRQETQYF. The CDR3 nucleotides are TGCGCCAGCAGCTCCAATAGTGGGCGGCAAGAGACCCAGTACTTC.

This clonotype was seen repeatedly, ten times or more. This chain joins TRBV28 and TRBJ1-5; the match to TRBD1 covers 10 bases. Germline loops: CDR1 MDHEN, CDR2 SYDVKM. This CDR3 is 17 amino acids long. V gave up 5 bases and J gave up 6 bases; unmatched junction bases: 13. For the CDR3, the DNA is TGTGCCAGCAGTGGGACAGGGGAAAGTTCGTTGGGTCAGCCCCAGCATTTT. Amino acids: CASSGTGESSLGQPQHF.

V gene TRBV20-1 combines with J gene TRBJ1-1; a possible D gene is TRBD1 (5 bases). V was trimmed by 3 bases and J by 1 base, leaving 15 bases between them. The CDR3 runs 15 residues. Per the germline V gene, CDR1 is DFQATT and CDR2 is SNEGSKA (reference sequence). The DNA of the CDR3 is TGCAGTGCTAGTGGGGCCTCGGCGGAGAACACTGAAGCTTTCTTT. This encodes CSASGASAENTEAFF.

V gene TRBV20-1 combines with J gene TRBJ2-3; D is possibly TRBD1 (5 bases). This CDR3 spans 12 amino acids. V lost 7 bases, J lost 5 bases, and 13 bases lay in between. Germline-derived CDR1 and CDR2 are DFQATT and SNEGSKA (reference sequence). The CDR3 sequence: CSGGAWGDTQYF. DNA for the CDR3: TGCAGTGGTGGGGCCTGGGGAGATACGCAGTATTTT.

CDR3 sequence reads: CSARDVWTGDGYTF. DNA of the CDR3: TGCAGTGCTAGAGACGTTTGGACAGGGGATGGCTACACCTTC. V gene TRBV20-1 combines with J gene TRBJ1-2, with 9 bases identical to TRBD1. J was trimmed by 6 bases and V by 0 bases; bases with no gene match: 5. The CDR3 totals 14 residues. The germline gives CDR1 DFQATT, CDR2 SNEGSKA (reference sequence).

This clonotype has only a few counts. The chain combines TRBV5-6 with TRBJ2-3, with D perhaps TRBD1 or TRBD2 (5 bases each). The CDR3 is made up of 15 amino acids. From germline, CDR1 is SGHDT and CDR2 YYEEEE. Trimming pared 4 bases from V and 0 bases from J, leaving 12 bases between. The CDR3 protein is CASSPPRDSTDTQYF. The CDR3 region has the DNA TGTGCCAGCAGCCCTCCCCGGGACAGCACAGATACGCAGTATTTT.